This T cell receptor beta chain appears in the sequencing data of a study of blood T cell repertoires in COVID-19 (dated by TCRdb to 2018 to 2021). Context from the whole study: The collaborator samples originated in the United States, Italy and Spain and spanned the acute and convalescent phases of COVID-19. The prospective study material was composed of cDNA or gDNA derived from T cells, B-cell-depleted T cells, or PBMCs. The dataset comprised deeply sampled blood TCRbeta repertoires from subjects exposed to, actively infected with, or recovered from COVID-19. The repertoires were released in a freely available public database meant as a resource for research on the immune response to SARS-CoV-2. Samples were obtained from the ongoing ImmuneRACE study (first 160 participants) and from 1,000 to 1,500 subjects provided by 6 global collaborators. Nearly every sample came with metadata listing a de-identified subject ID, COVID-19 status, age in years and sex. Where available, HLA class I and class II types were obtained from metadata supplied by the sample provider rather than from assay-based typing.

Overall study outcomes, separate from this receptor: Clinical and demographic metadata were provided uncurated, with the amount varying by source and participant.

Trimming at the junction amounts to 3 bases on V and 6 bases on J, and the germline ends lie 18 bases apart. CDR1 and CDR2 are read off the germline V gene as MDHEN and SYDVKM. Its CDR3 holds 16 amino acids, cysteine through phenylalanine. The only DNA kept is the CDR3, 48 bases in frame from the first base. TCRbeta CDR3 regions were amplified from genomic DNA by means of the immunoSEQ Assay, a bias-controlled multiplex PCR. Per the authors' processing: Nucleated cell counts per sample were estimated from amplification of reference gene primers within the assay. To quantify the absolute abundance of each unique TCRbeta CDR3 rearrangement, sequence reads were collapsed and filtered. For each sample, productive Simpson clonality was calculated by taking the square root of Simpson's diversity index across productive rearrangements. The table was pulled from immuneACCESS by TCRdb, which kept in-frame rearrangements only. Such tables lose some clones; where checked, under half of the loss comes from unresolved V genes, and the rest has no known cause. The DNA was the basis for D and trimming; V, J and clone size are from that table. This sample comprises roughly 290,000 clones, just under 85% of them detected only once. Clones ranked in the top ten supply around 3.9% of the sample.

Whole blood was collected in K2EDTA tubes by collaborating institutions according to the institutions' own protocols. For TCRbeta analysis, collaborators shipped samples as frozen whole blood, isolated PBMCs, or DNA extracted from either of those sample types. This clone was seen a few times. No antigen is known for it. Base qualities are not recorded, but no much larger clone differs from it by a single base. This clonotype was sampled from a woman aged 50 to 65 with active or convalescent COVID-19. The sample consisted of peripheral blood. The rearranged segments are TRBV28 and TRBJ1-5, and TRBD1 may be the D gene, going by 5 matching bases. The nucleotide sequence is given as TGTGCCAGCAGTTTGCTGGAGGGGACGAGTTTTCAGCCCCAGCATTTT. This gives the protein CASSLLEGTSFQPQHF. Full variable domain (CDR3 extended with the reference TRBV28 and TRBJ1-5 proteins): DVKVTQSSRYLVKRTGEKVFLECVQDMDHENMFWYRQDPGLGLRLIYFSYDVKMKEKGDIPEGYSVSREKKERFSLILESASTNQTSMYLCASSLLEGTSFQPQHFGDGTRLSIL.